Below, one T cell receptor (beta chain) is given with its context. Its target is not known. The CDR3 runs 13 residues. V was clipped by 5 bases and J by 1 base; unmatched bases: 2. Germline loops: CDR1 SGHRS, CDR2 YFSETQ. In the PCR, 60 Vbeta and 13 Jbeta primers were used. Produced via immunoSEQ multiplex PCR; TCRdb's table is partial and in-frame only. The sample has 100,000 to 150,000 clones; approximately 80% are singletons. These data are taken from a study of cytomegalovirus exposure and HLA in healthy donors. Whole-study context: HLA-typed donors were the source of about 85 million unique TCRs held in an early data release. Whole-study findings and limits: Analyses of presence/absence relied on an assumption of roughly uniform sequencing depth across donors. A prior analysis recorded that most TCR beta V segments were productive about 87% or about 30% of the time.

This sequence was found in a woman in her thirties or forties in good health and CMV-seronegative. Sequences were obtained from PBMCs. The chain links TRBV5-1 to TRBJ2-5; 7 bases fit TRBD2. CDR3 amino acids: CASRRGGQETQYF. The CDR3 bases are TGCGCCAGCAGGCGCGGGGGCCAAGAGACCCAGTACTTC.